The 21 T cell receptor beta chains below all came from one sample that was sequenced in a study of shared clonotypes between healthy human individuals. The repertoire was sequenced with immunoSEQ multiplex PCR; TCRdb's copy has only in-frame clones and lacks some. The data contain about half a million clones, approximately 79% of them seen just once; the ten biggest clones take up around 13%. The sample taken for sequencing was PBMCs. These receptors originate from a middle-aged woman in good health. Some clones in this sample may be carry-over from other donors' samples.

J is TRBJ2-7 and V is TRBV11-2, with D unclear. Between the trimmed V and J ends, which lost 1 base and 0 bases, there was a span of 7 bases. Germline V lookup: CDR1 SGHAT, CDR2 FQNNGV. CDR3 length: 14 amino acids. The CDR3 loop is CASSLGGPSYEQYF. DNA of the CDR3: TGTGCCAGCAGCTTAGGAGGCCCCTCCTACGAGCAGTACTTC.

The gene calls are TRBV6-1 and TRBJ2-7, with 9 nucleotides matching TRBD1. The CDR3 loop spans 13 amino acids. CDR1 is MNHNS, CDR2 SASEGT, per germline. J gave up 7 bases and V 5 bases, and 6 bases lay outside the gene matches. CDR3 sequence reads: CASSSIGQGEQYF. The CDR3 DNA follows: TGTGCCAGCAGTAGTATTGGACAGGGGGAGCAGTACTTC.

The V and J genes are TRBV10-2 and TRBJ2-5, with TRBD2 matching 7 bases. Germline trimming cut 10 bases from V and 1 base from J; bases unmatched to any gene: 12. The CDR3 runs 15 residues. The germline V gene encodes CDR1 WSHSY and CDR2 SAAADI. The CDR3 sequence: CATDSASGPQETQYF. CDR3 DNA: TGCGCCACCGATTCGGCTAGCGGACCCCAAGAGACCCAGTACTTC.

J is TRBJ1-1 and V is TRBV29-1; D possibly corresponds to TRBD1 (5 bases). Trimming cost V 7 bases and J 3 bases, with 9 bases left between them. The CDR3 spans 11 residues. Per the germline V gene, CDR1 is SQVTM and CDR2 is ANQGSEA. CDR3 sequence reads: CSAQGDTEAFF. As DNA, the CDR3 is TGCAGCGCTCAGGGAGACACTGAAGCTTTCTTT.

This chain links TRBV6-1 with TRBJ2-3, with TRBD1 identical over 8 bases. The CDR3 extends over 15 amino acids. V lost 6 bases to trimming and J lost 6 bases; unmatched junction nucleotides: 11. Germline V gene sequence: CDR1 MNHNS, CDR2 SASEGT. This CDR3 is CASRRQGALGDTQYF. The CDR3 nucleotides are TGTGCCAGCAGGCGTCAGGGGGCACTGGGGGATACGCAGTATTTT.

This clone was counted once. The V gene is TRBV5-1, the J gene TRBJ1-2; 10 bases fit TRBD1. The CDR3 runs 15 residues. CDR1 is SGHRS, CDR2 YFSETQ, per germline. Trimming took 0 bases from V and 7 from J; bases not matched to a gene: 6. This CDR3 is CASSLAGTGAGGYTF. CDR3 DNA: TGCGCCAGCAGCTTGGCCGGGACAGGGGCGGGTGGCTACACCTTC.

The rearrangement uses TRBV25-1 and TRBJ2-3; no definite D call. The CDR3 totals 15 residues. Trimming removed 0 bases from V and 3 bases from J, with 10 bases in between. Germline V CDR1 and CDR2: MGHDK, SYGVNS. CDR3: CASSEYKGDTDTQYF. The CDR3 nucleotides are TGTGCCAGCAGTGAATATAAAGGCGATACAGATACGCAGTATTTT.

The genes are TRBV19 and TRBJ1-1; perhaps TRBD1 as D (5 bases). CDR3 size: 13 residues. CDR1 and CDR2 (germline): LNHDA, SQIVND (reference sequence). Trimming cost V 3 bases and J 9 bases, with 14 bases left between them. The DNA for the CDR3 is TGTGCCAGTAGTATGCCCCAGGGTTCTAAAGCTTTCTTT. Its translation is CASSMPQGSKAFF.

Here the CDR3 DNA reads TGTGCCAGCAGATCCCGACAGGGCACGGCTAATGAAAAACTGTTTTTT. Translating gives CASRSRQGTANEKLFF. The chain has TRBV27 and TRBJ1-4; TRBD1 matches at 7 bases. The germline V gene has CDR1 MNHEY and CDR2 SMNVEV (reference sequence). The CDR3 is made up of 16 amino acids. V lost 6 bases to trimming and J lost 3 bases; unmatched junction nucleotides: 10.

The rearrangement joins TRBV9 to TRBJ2-5; TRBD1 matches at 7 bases. The CDR3 loop spans 14 amino acids. V lost 4 bases and J lost 1; bases outside the gene matches: 4. Germline loops: CDR1 SGDLS, CDR2 YYNGEE. CDR3 sequence: CASSIRQGQETQYF. The CDR3 nucleotides are TGTGCCAGCAGCATCAGACAGGGCCAAGAGACCCAGTACTTC.

V usage is TRBV5-4 and J usage is TRBJ2-7; perhaps TRBD2 as D (6 bases). This CDR3 is 15 amino acids long. CDR1 is SGHNT and CDR2 is YYREEE in the germline V gene (reference sequence). The V end lost 0 bases, the J end lost 2 bases, and 12 bases lay between the germline ends. DNA for the CDR3: TGTGCCAGCAGCTTGGCCGGTAGCGGAACCTACGAGCAGTACTTC. Protein product: CASSLAGSGTYEQYF.

The chain carries TRBV28 and TRBJ1-4, with D uncertain. Trimming removed 6 bases from V and 3 bases from J, with 2 bases in between. CDR3 length: 11 amino acids. CDR1 and CDR2 (germline): MDHEN, SYDVKM. The CDR3, as DNA: TGTGCCAGCAGGTCTAATGAAAAACTGTTTTTT. Its translation: CASRSNEKLFF. Filled out from reference TRBV28 and TRBJ1-4, the complete variable domain reads DVKVTQSSRYLVKRTGEKVFLECVQDMDHENMFWYRQDPGLGLRLIYFSYDVKMKEKGDIPEGYSVSREKKERFSLILESASTNQTSMYLCASRSNEKLFFGSGTQLSVL.

In its sample, this clone was seen a few times. The V and J genes are TRBV4-3 and TRBJ1-4; TRBD1 might be the D (5 bases). Germline assignment: CDR1 LGHNA and CDR2 YSLEER. The V end lost 4 bases, the J end lost 8 bases, and 23 bases lay between the germline ends. The CDR3 consists of 17 residues. DNA of the CDR3: TGCGCCAGCAGCCCTGGATTAATAGAGAGGTCAGGGGAAAAACTGTTTTTT. It translates to CASSPGLIERSGEKLFF.

The sample holds one count of this clone. The chain employs TRBV27 and TRBJ1-2; TRBD1 agrees at 8 bases. The V and J ends lost 8 bases and 8 bases, in that order; junction bases with no gene match: 13. Germline CDR1 reads MNHEY; CDR2 reads SMNVEV (reference sequence). This CDR3 comprises 14 residues. As DNA, the CDR3 is TGTGCCAGCGGCCCTCATACAGGGGGTGGGGGCTACACCTTC. Amino acid sequence: CASGPHTGGGGYTF.

The chain carries TRBV28 and TRBJ1-2, with 7 bases aligning to TRBD1. The CDR3 consists of 14 residues. Per germline, CDR1 MDHEN and CDR2 SYDVKM. Trimming took 6 bases from V and 4 from J; bases not matched to a gene: 8. The CDR3 sequence is CASRTTGTAYGYTF. DNA for the CDR3: TGTGCCAGCAGAACGACCGGGACAGCCTATGGCTACACCTTC.

The rearrangement uses TRBV5-4 and TRBJ2-7; TRBD2 aligns across 8 bases. The CDR3 has 16 residues. V lost 4 bases and J lost 3; bases outside the gene matches: 12. Germline CDR1 is SGHNT and CDR2 is YYREEE (reference sequence). The CDR3: CASSPGRDSRLYEQYF. For the CDR3, the DNA is TGTGCCAGCAGCCCCGGGAGGGACTCGAGACTCTACGAGCAGTACTTC.

Ten or more counts support this clone. The chain has TRBV6-6 and TRBJ2-5, with D unresolved. CDR1 is MNHNY and CDR2 is SVGAGI in the germline V gene (reference sequence). This CDR3 has 13 amino acids. V was clipped by 6 bases and J by 5 bases, with 13 bases between them. CDR3 DNA sequence: TGTGCCAGCAGCCCTCAGCCCCAGGAGACCCAGTACTTC. It codes for CASSPQPQETQYF.

CDR3 amino acids: CASPGGEQFF. CDR3 in DNA: TGTGCCAGTCCAGGGGGTGAGCAGTTCTTC. The chain links TRBV14 to TRBJ2-1; 7 nucleotides agree with TRBD1. V lost 9 bases to trimming and J lost 9 bases; unmatched junction nucleotides: 2. In germline, CDR1 is SGHDN, CDR2 FVKESK. This CDR3 region has 10 residues.

The rearrangement links TRBV6-1 to TRBJ2-3; D may be TRBD2 (6 bases). The V gene lost 4 bases and the J gene lost 4 bases, with 12 bases spanning the gap. The CDR3 length is 14 residues. Germline V gives CDR1 MNHNS, CDR2 SASEGT. The CDR3 coding sequence is TGTGCCAGCAGTGGCTCCCTAGCGTCAGATACGCAGTATTTT. Encoded protein: CASSGSLASDTQYF.

On this clone itself: The DNA is left out, because the CDR3 cannot be placed on it with certainty; the CDR3 is given as TCRdb lists it. This chain links TRBV28 with TRBJ1-4; whether TRBD1, the table's D call, matches the DNA was not checked. The V gene's germline CDR1 is MDHEN and CDR2 SYDVKM. 12 amino acids form the CDR3, both terminal residues included. The CDR3 loop is CASSTSTEKLFF.

This chain links TRBV7-9 with TRBJ1-5; unclear D gene. CDR1 and CDR2 (germline): SEHNR, FQNEAQ (reference sequence). V shed 5 bases and J shed 4 bases, with 12 bases lying between them. The length of the CDR3 is 14 residues. CDR3 in DNA: TGTGCCAGCAGCCTAGGGCCTACTAATCAGCCCCAGCATTTT. Translated, it gives CASSLGPTNQPQHF.